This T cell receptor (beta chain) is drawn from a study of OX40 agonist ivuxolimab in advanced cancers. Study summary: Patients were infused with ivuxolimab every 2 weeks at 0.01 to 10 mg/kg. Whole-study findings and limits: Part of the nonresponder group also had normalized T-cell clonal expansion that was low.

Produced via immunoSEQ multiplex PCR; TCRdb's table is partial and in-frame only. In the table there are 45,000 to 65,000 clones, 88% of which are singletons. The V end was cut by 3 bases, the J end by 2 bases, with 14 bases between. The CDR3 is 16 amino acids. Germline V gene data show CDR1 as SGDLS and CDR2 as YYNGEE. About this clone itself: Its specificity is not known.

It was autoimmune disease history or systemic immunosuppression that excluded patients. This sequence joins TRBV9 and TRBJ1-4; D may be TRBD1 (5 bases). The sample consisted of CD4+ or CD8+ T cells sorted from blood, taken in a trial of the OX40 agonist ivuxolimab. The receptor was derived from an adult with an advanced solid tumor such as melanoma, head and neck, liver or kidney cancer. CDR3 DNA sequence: TGTGCCAGCAGCGGCAACCCCCAGGGTACTAATGAAAAACTGTTTTTT. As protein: CASSGNPQGTNEKLFF.